This TCR beta chain was captured in a study of blood T cell repertoires in COVID-19. Per the original methods: Quantification of nucleated cells was approximated via reference gene primer amplification. Data came from immunoSEQ multiplex PCR; TCRdb stores just in-frame clones and leaves some out. V and J calls plus clone size are reproduced from that table; the DNA served to infer D and trimming. The data hold over 110,000 clones, with around three quarters observed a single time. This receptor was taken from a man between 60 and 75 years old with acute or convalescent COVID-19. Sequenced material: peripheral blood.

CDR3 in amino acids: CASSPGLATGTQYF. The CDR3 DNA is TGTGCCAGCAGTCCCGGACTAGCTACAGGGACCCAGTACTTC. This sequence joins TRBV27 and TRBJ2-5, with 8 positions matching TRBD2. The CDR3 has 14 residues. With V trimmed by 5 bases and J by 7 bases, 9 bases remained unmatched. The germline V gene encodes CDR1 MNHEY and CDR2 SMNVEV (reference sequence).